This T cell receptor (beta chain) was profiled in a study of blood T cell repertoires in COVID-19. This clone was found once. Donors were grouped by their self-reported clinical history. V shed 5 bases, J shed 3 bases, and the junction held 5 bases outside the gene matches. Germline CDR1 SGHVS, CDR2 FQNEAQ. The CDR3 spans 14 residues. TCRdb's copy holds only in-frame clones and misses some; the assay was immunoSEQ multiplex PCR. This table has approximately 260,000 clones, approximately 84% appearing once. The receptor was isolated from a woman aged 40 to 55 with acute COVID-19. The sample taken for sequencing was PBMCs or T cells enriched from blood (not recorded which). The chain couples TRBV7-8 to TRBJ2-7; 9 bases align to TRBD2. This CDR3 is CASSPTTSGYEQYF. The CDR3 DNA reads TGTGCCAGCAGCCCAACGACTAGCGGCTACGAGCAGTACTTC.